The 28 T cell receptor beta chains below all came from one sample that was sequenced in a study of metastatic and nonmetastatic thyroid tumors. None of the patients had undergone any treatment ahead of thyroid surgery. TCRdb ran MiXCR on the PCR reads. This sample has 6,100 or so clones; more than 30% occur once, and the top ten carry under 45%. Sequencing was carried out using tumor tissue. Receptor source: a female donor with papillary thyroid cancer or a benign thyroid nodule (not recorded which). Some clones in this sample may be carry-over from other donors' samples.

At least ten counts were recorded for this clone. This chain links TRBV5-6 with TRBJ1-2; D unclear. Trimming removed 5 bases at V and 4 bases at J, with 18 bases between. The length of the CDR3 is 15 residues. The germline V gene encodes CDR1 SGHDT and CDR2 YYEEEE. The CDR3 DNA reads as TGTGCCAGCAGTAAAACAAGGGAATCCCCCTATGGCTACACCTTC. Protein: CASSKTRESPYGYTF.

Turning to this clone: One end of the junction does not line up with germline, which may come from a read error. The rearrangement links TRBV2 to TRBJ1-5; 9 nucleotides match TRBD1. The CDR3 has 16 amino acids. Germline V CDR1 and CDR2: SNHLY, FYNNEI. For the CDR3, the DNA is TGTGCCAGCAGAGAAGCCCGGGACAGGGTTGATCAGCCCCAGCATTTT. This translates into CASREARDRVDQPQHF. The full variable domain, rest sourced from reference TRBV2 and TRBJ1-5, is EPEVTQTPSHQVTQMGQEVILRCVPISNHLYFYWYRQILGQKVEFLVSFYNNEISEKSEIFDDQFSVERPDGSNFTLKIRSTKLEDSAMYFCASREARDRVDQPQHFGDGTRLSIL.

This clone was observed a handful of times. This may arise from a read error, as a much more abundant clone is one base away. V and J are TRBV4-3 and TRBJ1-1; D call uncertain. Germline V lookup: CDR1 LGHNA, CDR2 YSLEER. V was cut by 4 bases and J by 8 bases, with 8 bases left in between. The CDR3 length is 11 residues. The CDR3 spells CASSLYKEAFF. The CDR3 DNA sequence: TGCGCCAGCAGCCTTTACAAAGAAGCTTTCTTT.

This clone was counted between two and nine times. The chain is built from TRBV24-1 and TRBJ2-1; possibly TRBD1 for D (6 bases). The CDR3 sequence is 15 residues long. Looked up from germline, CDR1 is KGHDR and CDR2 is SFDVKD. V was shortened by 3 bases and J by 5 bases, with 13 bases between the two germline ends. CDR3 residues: CATSDPGTQDNEQFF. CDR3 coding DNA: TGTGCCACCAGTGATCCCGGGACACAAGACAATGAGCAGTTCTTC.

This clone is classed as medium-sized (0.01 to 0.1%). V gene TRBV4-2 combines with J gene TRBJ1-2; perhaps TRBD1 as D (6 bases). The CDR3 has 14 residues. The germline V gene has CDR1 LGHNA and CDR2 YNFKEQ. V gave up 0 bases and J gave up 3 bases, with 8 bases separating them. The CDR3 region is CASSQDGGHYGYTF. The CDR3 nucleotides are TGTGCCAGCAGCCAAGACGGGGGGCACTATGGCTACACCTTC.

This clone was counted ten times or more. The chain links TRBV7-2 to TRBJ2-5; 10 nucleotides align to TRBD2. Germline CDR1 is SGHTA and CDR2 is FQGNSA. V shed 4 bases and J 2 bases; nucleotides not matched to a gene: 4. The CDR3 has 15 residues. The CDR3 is CASSWLAGVQETQYF. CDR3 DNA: TGTGCCAGCAGCTGGCTAGCGGGGGTACAAGAGACCCAGTACTTC. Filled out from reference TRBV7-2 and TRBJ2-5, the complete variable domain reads GAGVSQSPSNKVTEKGKDVELRCDPISGHTALYWYRQSLGQGLEFLIYFQGNSAPDKSGLPSDRFSAERTGGSVSTLTIQRTQQEDSAVYLCASSWLAGVQETQYFGPGTRLLVL.

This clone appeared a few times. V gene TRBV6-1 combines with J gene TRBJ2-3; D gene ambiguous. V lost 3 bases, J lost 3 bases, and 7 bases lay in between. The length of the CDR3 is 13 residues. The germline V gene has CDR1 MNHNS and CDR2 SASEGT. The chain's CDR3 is CASSESGTDTQYF. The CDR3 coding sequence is TGTGCCAGCAGTGAGTCCGGGACAGATACGCAGTATTTT.

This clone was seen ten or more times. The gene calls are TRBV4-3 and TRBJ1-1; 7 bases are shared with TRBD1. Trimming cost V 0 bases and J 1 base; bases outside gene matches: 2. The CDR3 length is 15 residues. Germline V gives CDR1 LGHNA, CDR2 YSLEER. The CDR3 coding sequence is TGCGCCAGCAGCCAAGATTCAGGGGGGAACACTGAAGCTTTCTTT. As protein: CASSQDSGGNTEAFF.

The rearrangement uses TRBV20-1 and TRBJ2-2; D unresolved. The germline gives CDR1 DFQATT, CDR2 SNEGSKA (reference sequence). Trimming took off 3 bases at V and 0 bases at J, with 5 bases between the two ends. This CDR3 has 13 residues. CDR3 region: CSARATNTGELFF. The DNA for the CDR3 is TGCAGTGCTAGGGCCACGAACACCGGGGAGCTGTTTTTT.

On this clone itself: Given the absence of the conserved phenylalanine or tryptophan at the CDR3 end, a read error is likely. CDR3 in DNA: TGTGCCAGCTCACCGCAAGGGACAGGGGACGGAAACACCATATATTTG. This gives the protein CASSPQGTGDGNTIYL. The rearrangement links TRBV18 to TRBJ1-3; 10 bases fit TRBD1. CDR3 length: 16 residues. Trimming took 3 bases from V and 4 from J; bases not matched to a gene: 6. Germline-derived CDR1 and CDR2 are KGHSH and LQKENI.

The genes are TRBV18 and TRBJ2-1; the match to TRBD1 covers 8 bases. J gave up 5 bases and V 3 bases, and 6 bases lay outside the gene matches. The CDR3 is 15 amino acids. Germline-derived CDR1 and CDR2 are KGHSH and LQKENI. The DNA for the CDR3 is TGTGCCAGCTCACCGCAGGGGGCCCTTAACAATGAGCAGTTCTTC. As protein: CASSPQGALNNEQFF.

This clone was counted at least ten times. The CDR3 nucleotides read TGTGCCAGCAGCTCCCTCCCTAGTACTAGCCGCTACTACAATGAGCAGTTCTTC. This encodes CASSSLPSTSRYYNEQFF. The genes are TRBV7-3 and TRBJ2-1, with TRBD2 as a possible D gene (6 bases). The V gene's germline CDR1 is SGHTA and CDR2 FQGTGA. The V end was cut by 4 bases, the J end by 3 bases, with 22 bases between. This CDR3 is 18 amino acids long.

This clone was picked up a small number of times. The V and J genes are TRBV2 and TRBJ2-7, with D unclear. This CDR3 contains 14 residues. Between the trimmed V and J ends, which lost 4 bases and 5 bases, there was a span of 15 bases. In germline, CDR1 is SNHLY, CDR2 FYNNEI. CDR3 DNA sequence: TGTGCCAGCAGTGTCCCACCAAAGACCCACGAGCAGTACTTC. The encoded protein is CASSVPPKTHEQYF.

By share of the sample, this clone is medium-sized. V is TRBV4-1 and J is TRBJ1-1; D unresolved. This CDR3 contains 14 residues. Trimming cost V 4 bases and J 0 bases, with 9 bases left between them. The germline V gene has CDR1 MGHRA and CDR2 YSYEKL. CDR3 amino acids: CASSPPRMNTEAFF. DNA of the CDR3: TGCGCCAGCAGCCCCCCGCGTATGAACACTGAAGCTTTCTTT.

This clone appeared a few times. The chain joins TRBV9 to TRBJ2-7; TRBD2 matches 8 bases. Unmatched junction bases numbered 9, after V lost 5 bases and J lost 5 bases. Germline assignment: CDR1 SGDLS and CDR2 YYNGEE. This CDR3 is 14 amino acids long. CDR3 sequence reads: CASSVGLGGDEQYF. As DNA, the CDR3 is TGTGCCAGCAGTGTGGGACTAGGGGGAGACGAGCAGTACTTC. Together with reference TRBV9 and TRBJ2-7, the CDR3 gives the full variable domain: DSGVTQTPKHLITATGQRVTLRCSPRSGDLSVYWYQQSLDQGLQFLIQYYNGEERAKGNILERFSAQQFPDLHSELNLSSLELGDSALYFCASSVGLGGDEQYFGPGTRLTVT.

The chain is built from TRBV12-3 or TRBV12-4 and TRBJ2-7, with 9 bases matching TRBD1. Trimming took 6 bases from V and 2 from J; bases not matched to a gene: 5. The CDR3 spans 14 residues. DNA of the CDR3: TGTGCCAGCAGCCGACGGACAGGGGCCTACGAGCAGTACTTC. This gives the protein CASSRRTGAYEQYF.

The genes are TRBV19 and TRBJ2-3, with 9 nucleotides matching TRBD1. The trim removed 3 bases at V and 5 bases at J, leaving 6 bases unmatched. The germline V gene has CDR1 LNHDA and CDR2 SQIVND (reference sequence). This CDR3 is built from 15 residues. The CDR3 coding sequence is TGTGCCAGTAGTATTTGGGGACAGGGTCTAGATACGCAGTATTTT. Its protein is CASSIWGQGLDTQYF.

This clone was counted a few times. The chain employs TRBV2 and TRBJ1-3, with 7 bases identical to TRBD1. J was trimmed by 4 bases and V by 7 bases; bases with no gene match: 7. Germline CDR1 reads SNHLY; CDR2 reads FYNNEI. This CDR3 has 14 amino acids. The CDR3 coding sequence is TGTGCCAGCATTGCAACAGGGGCGGGAAACACCATATATTTT. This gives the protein CASIATGAGNTIYF.

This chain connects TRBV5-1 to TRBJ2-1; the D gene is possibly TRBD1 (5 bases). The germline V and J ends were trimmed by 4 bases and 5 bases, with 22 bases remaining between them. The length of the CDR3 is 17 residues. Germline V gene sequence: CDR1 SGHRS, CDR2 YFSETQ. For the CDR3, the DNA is TGCGCCAGCAGCCAGAACCCGCCGGACACGGACCACAATGAGCAGTTCTTC. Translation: CASSQNPPDTDHNEQFF.

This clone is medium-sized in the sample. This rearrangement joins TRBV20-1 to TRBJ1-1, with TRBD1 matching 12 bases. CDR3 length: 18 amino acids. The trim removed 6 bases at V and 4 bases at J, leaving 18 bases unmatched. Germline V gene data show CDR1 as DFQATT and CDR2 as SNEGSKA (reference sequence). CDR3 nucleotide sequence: TGCAGTGCCCCCAAAAGGGGGACAGGGGGCCTCGTCGTCACTGAAGCTTTCTTT. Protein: CSAPKRGTGGLVVTEAFF.

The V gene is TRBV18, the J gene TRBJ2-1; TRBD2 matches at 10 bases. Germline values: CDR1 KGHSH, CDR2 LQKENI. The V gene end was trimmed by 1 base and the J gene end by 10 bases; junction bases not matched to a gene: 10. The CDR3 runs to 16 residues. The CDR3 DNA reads TGTGCCAGCTCACCACGTTTTAAGCGGGGGGGCGAAGAGCAGTTCTTC. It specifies CASSPRFKRGGEEQFF.

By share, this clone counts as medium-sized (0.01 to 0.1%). The CDR3 here is CASSFGTGRSSYEQYF. Here the CDR3 DNA reads TGTGCCAGCAGTTTCGGGACCGGGAGGAGCTCCTACGAGCAGTACTTC. The chain links TRBV6-1 to TRBJ2-7, with 7 nucleotides matching TRBD2. Germline assignment: CDR1 MNHNS and CDR2 SASEGT. The CDR3 contains 16 residues. Germline trimming cut 5 bases from V and 0 bases from J; bases unmatched to any gene: 10.

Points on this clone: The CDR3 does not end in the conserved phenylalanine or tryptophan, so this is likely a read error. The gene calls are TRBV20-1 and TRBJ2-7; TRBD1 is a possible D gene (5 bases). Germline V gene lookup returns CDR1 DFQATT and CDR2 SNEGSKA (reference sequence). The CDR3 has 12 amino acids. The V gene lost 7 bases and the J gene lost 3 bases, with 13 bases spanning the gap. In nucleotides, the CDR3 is TGCAGTGTTGTCCTACAGGACTACGAGCAGTACTCC. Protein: CSVVLQDYEQYS.

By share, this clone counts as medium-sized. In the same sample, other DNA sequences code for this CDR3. CDR3 loop: CASSQELFGSLAGQETQYF. In nucleotides, the CDR3 is TGTGCCAGCAGCCAAGAACTGTTTGGGTCGCTAGCGGGCCAAGAGACCCAGTACTTC. The chain combines TRBV4-2 with TRBJ2-5; the match to TRBD2 covers 8 bases. The germline V gene has CDR1 LGHNA and CDR2 YNFKEQ. The CDR3 loop spans 19 amino acids. J was trimmed by 1 base and V by 0 bases; bases with no gene match: 13.

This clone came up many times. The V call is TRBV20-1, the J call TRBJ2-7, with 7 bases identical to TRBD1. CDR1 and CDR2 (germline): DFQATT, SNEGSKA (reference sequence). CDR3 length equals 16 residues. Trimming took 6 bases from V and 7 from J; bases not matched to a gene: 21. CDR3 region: CSAIDHQGQRDREQYF. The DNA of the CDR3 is TGCAGTGCCATAGATCATCAGGGACAGAGGGACCGAGAGCAGTACTTC.

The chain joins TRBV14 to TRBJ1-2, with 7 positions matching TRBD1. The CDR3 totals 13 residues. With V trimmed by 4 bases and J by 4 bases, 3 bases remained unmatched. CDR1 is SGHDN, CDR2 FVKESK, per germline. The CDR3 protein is CASSPGQTYGYTF. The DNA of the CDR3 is TGTGCCAGCAGCCCGGGACAGACCTATGGCTACACCTTC.

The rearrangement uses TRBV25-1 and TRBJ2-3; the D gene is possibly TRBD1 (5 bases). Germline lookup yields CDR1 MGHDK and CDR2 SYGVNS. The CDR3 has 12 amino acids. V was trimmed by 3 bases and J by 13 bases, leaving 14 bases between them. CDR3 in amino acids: CASSDAGFQEYF. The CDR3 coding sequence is TGTGCCAGCAGTGACGCAGGGTTTCAGGAGTATTTT.

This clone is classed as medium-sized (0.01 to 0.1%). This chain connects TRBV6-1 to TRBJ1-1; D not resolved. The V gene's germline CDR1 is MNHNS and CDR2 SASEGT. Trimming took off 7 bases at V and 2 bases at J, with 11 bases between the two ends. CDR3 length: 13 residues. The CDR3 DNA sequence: TGTGCCAGCAAAGGACCAGATAACACTGAAGCTTTCTTT. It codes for CASKGPDNTEAFF.